The next 3 T cell receptor beta chains were all read from a single sample in a study of OX40 agonist ivuxolimab in advanced cancers. TCRdb's copy holds only in-frame clones and misses some; the assay was immunoSEQ multiplex PCR. Here the sample spans roughly 19,000 clones, around 90% being singletons. The sample in question was CD4+ or CD8+ T cells sorted from blood, obtained in a trial of the OX40 agonist ivuxolimab. These receptors all come from an adult with an advanced solid tumor such as melanoma, head and neck, liver or kidney cancer.

The chain has TRBV25-1 and TRBJ2-1; D not certain. Trimming took 3 bases from V and 7 from J, leaving 13 bases between them. Germline CDR1 MGHDK, CDR2 SYGVNS. The CDR3 contains 14 residues. CDR3 protein: CASSDASLGNEQFF. The CDR3 nucleotides are TGTGCCAGCAGTGACGCGAGCTTGGGGAATGAGCAGTTCTTC.

The V gene is TRBV5-1, the J gene TRBJ2-7; the D call may be TRBD1 or TRBD2 (5 bases each). V was clipped by 4 bases and J by 2 bases, with 13 bases between them. The CDR3 length is 14 residues. Germline V CDR1 and CDR2: SGHRS, YFSETQ. CDR3 region: CASSEGTDAYEQYF. In DNA form, the CDR3 reads TGCGCCAGCAGCGAAGGGACGGACGCCTACGAGCAGTACTTC.

V usage is TRBV11-2 and J usage is TRBJ2-3; 10 bases agree with TRBD2. The CDR3 consists of 18 residues. Trimming removed 0 bases from V and 4 bases from J; junction bases left unmatched: 10. Germline loops: CDR1 SGHAT, CDR2 FQNNGV. CDR3 in DNA: TGTGCCAGCAGCTTAGATCAAGGTCTAGCGGGGGTGGCAGATACGCAGTATTTT. This encodes CASSLDQGLAGVADTQYF.